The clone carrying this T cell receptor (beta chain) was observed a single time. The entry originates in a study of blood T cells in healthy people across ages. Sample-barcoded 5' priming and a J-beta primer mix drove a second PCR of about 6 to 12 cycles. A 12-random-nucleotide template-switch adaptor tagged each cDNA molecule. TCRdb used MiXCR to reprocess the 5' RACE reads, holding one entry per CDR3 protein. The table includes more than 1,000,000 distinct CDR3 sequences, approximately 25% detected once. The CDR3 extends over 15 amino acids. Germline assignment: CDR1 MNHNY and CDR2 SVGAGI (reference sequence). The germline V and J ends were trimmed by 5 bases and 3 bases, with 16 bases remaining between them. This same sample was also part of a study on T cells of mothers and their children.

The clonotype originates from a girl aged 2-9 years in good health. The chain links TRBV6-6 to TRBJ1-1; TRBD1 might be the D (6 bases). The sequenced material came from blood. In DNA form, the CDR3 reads TGTGCCAGCAGTCGAGGGGGTGTCGCTTACACTGAAGCTTTCTTT. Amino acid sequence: CASSRGGVAYTEAFF.